A single sample is the source of the 21 T cell receptor beta chains below, sequenced in a study of blood T cell repertoires in COVID-19. Assay: immunoSEQ multiplex PCR; the TCRdb copy retains only in-frame clones and omits some. The sample yields about 200,000 clones, roughly four fifths seen once. The sample consisted of peripheral blood. The receptors were gathered from a man between 50 and 59 years old who had recovered from COVID-19.

This rearrangement joins TRBV7-2 to TRBJ2-1; 10 bases fit TRBD2. The trim removed 2 bases at V and 3 bases at J, leaving 10 bases unmatched. The CDR3 length is 18 residues. Germline V gene data show CDR1 as SGHTA and CDR2 as FQGNSA. CDR3 DNA: TGTGCCAGCAGCTTAACACCACTACTAGCGGGGCTCTACAATGAGCAGTTCTTC. Translated: CASSLTPLLAGLYNEQFF.

The rearrangement links TRBV9 to TRBJ1-6, with 11 nucleotides matching TRBD1. CDR3 length: 16 residues. The V and J ends lost 3 bases and 10 bases, in that order; junction bases with no gene match: 9. Germline loops: CDR1 SGDLS, CDR2 YYNGEE. CDR3 loop: CASSGEDRGRVSPLHF. CDR3 in DNA: TGTGCCAGCAGCGGCGAGGACAGGGGGCGGGTGTCACCCCTCCACTTT.

This clone was counted only a few times. The CDR3 DNA follows: TGTGCCAGCAGCTCAATGACAACCTATAATTCACCCCTCCACTTT. Its translation: CASSSMTTYNSPLHF. The gene calls are TRBV5-6 and TRBJ1-6; D not certain. Germline V gene data show CDR1 as SGHDT and CDR2 as YYEEEE. The V end was cut by 3 bases, the J end by 2 bases, with 9 bases between. The CDR3 totals 15 residues.

The chain is built from TRBV2 and TRBJ1-5; D is possibly TRBD1 (6 bases). V lost 8 bases to trimming and J lost 3 bases, with 17 bases between them. The CDR3 runs to 15 residues. CDR1 is SNHLY and CDR2 is FYNNEI in the germline V gene. CDR3 sequence (DNA): TGTGCCAGCGCGAAGGGGGAAGTCTCCAATCAGCCCCAGCATTTT. This sequence encodes CASAKGEVSNQPQHF.

This chain uses TRBV20-1 with TRBJ1-2; TRBD1 matches 9 bases. The J segment lost 6 bases and the V segment lost 3 bases, leaving 17 bases of the junction unmatched. Germline CDR1 and CDR2: DFQATT and SNEGSKA (reference sequence). The CDR3 runs to 17 residues. The CDR3 loop reads CSASQPGQGALGNGYTF. In DNA form, the CDR3 reads TGCAGTGCTAGTCAACCGGGACAGGGAGCGTTAGGGAATGGCTACACCTTC.

CDR3 residues: CASSYSGDGELFF. CDR3 coding DNA: TGTGCCAGCAGTTACTCCGGTGACGGGGAGCTGTTTTTT. The V gene is TRBV6-6, the J gene TRBJ2-2; D remains unclear. Trimming shortened V by 0 bases and J by 7 bases, and 6 bases separated the two germline ends. CDR3 length: 13 residues. Germline V lookup: CDR1 MNHNY, CDR2 SVGAGI (reference sequence).

This chain connects TRBV6-2 or TRBV6-3 to TRBJ2-3; D may be TRBD2 (5 bases). The germline V gene encodes CDR1 MNHEY and CDR2 SVGEGT. Trimming stripped 5 bases from V and 1 base from J, with 13 bases between. The CDR3 contains 15 residues. The CDR3, as DNA: TGTGCCAGCAGTCCGGACTCTTTAGGCACAGATACGCAGTATTTT. Protein: CASSPDSLGTDTQYF.

The chain is built from TRBV28 and TRBJ1-3; D perhaps matches TRBD1 (6 bases). The CDR3 is 15 amino acids. From germline, CDR1 is MDHEN and CDR2 SYDVKM. Trimming stripped 6 bases from V and 2 bases from J, with 14 bases between. In DNA form, the CDR3 reads TGTGCCAGCAGCTCAGGGGTGTTGACTGGAAACACCATATATTTT. Amino acids: CASSSGVLTGNTIYF.

The chain combines TRBV2 with TRBJ1-2, with D perhaps matching TRBD1 (6 bases). From germline, CDR1 is SNHLY and CDR2 FYNNEI. Trimming stripped 4 bases from V and 3 bases from J, with 15 bases between. The CDR3 totals 15 residues. The CDR3: CASSGPGQNYYGYTF. CDR3 DNA: TGTGCCAGCAGTGGCCCTGGACAGAATTACTATGGCTACACCTTC.

The CDR3 coding sequence is TGTGCCAGCAGTTACTCATCGGGTTCCCTCAATGAGCAGTTCTTC. Its translation: CASSYSSGSLNEQFF. The chain couples TRBV6-5 to TRBJ2-1; unclear D gene. Trimming shortened V by 0 bases and J by 6 bases, and 12 bases separated the two germline ends. This CDR3 has 15 amino acids. Germline V gene data show CDR1 as MNHEY and CDR2 as SVGAGI.

The V gene is TRBV12-5, the J gene TRBJ2-5, with 7 bases matching TRBD1. Germline values: CDR1 LGHNT, CDR2 FRNRAP. V shed 1 base and J 5 bases; nucleotides not matched to a gene: 7. The CDR3 is 15 amino acids. The CDR3 DNA follows: TGTGCTAGTGGTTTGGGACAGGGTTATACGGAGACCCAGTACTTC. Amino acids: CASGLGQGYTETQYF.

The rearrangement uses TRBV18 and TRBJ1-1; maybe TRBD1 (5 bases). The V gene lost 0 bases and the J gene lost 7 bases, with 12 bases spanning the gap. CDR1 and CDR2 from the germline V gene are KGHSH and LQKENI. CDR3 length: 14 amino acids. This CDR3 is CASSPPNRPDEAFF. CDR3 DNA sequence: TGTGCCAGCTCACCACCTAACAGGCCCGATGAAGCTTTCTTT.

The chain carries TRBV29-1 and TRBJ2-7, with 10 bases identical to TRBD1. The CDR3 loop spans 13 amino acids. V was pared by 6 bases and J by 3 bases, with 5 bases of the junction left unmatched. Looked up from germline, CDR1 is SQVTM and CDR2 is ANQGSEA. This CDR3 is CSVTGQGHYEQYF. The CDR3, as DNA: TGCAGCGTGACGGGACAGGGGCACTACGAGCAGTACTTC.

The chain links TRBV3-1 (or the pseudogene TRBV3-2) to TRBJ1-3, with TRBD1 matching over 9 bases. V lost 4 bases to trimming and J lost 8 bases; unmatched junction nucleotides: 3. The CDR3 sequence is 13 residues long. Germline-derived CDR1 and CDR2 are LGHDT and YNNKEL (reference sequence). CDR3 DNA: TGTGCCAGCAGCCGGACAGGGGTGGACACCATATATTTT. Translating gives CASSRTGVDTIYF.

The count of this clone is one. The CDR3 loop is CASHGGWGTDTQYF. CDR3 nucleotide sequence: TGTGCCAGTCACGGCGGGTGGGGCACAGATACGCAGTATTTT. The chain links TRBV28 to TRBJ2-3; the D gene is possibly TRBD2 (5 bases). Germline V lookup: CDR1 MDHEN, CDR2 SYDVKM. Trimming removed 9 bases from V and 1 base from J, with 14 bases in between. The CDR3 extends over 14 amino acids.

The rearrangement joins TRBV19 to TRBJ1-6; 7 bases are shared with TRBD1. Trimming at V came to 5 bases and at J to 9 bases, leaving 13 bases not matched to a gene. Germline-derived CDR1 and CDR2 are LNHDA and SQIVND (reference sequence). The CDR3 is made up of 16 amino acids. The chain's CDR3 is CASSDREVWSGSPLHF. CDR3 DNA sequence: TGTGCCAGTAGTGACAGGGAAGTTTGGTCGGGTTCACCCCTCCACTTT. Looking up the rest from reference TRBV19 and TRBJ1-6 gives the full variable domain: DGGITQSPKYLFRKEGQNVTLSCEQNLNHDAMYWYRQDPGQGLRLIYYSQIVNDFQKGDIAEGYSVSREKKESFPLTVTSAQKNPTAFYLCASSDREVWSGSPLHFGNGTRLTVT.

The rearrangement uses TRBV6-4 and TRBJ2-1, with TRBD2 matching over 12 bases. The CDR3 covers 16 residues. J gave up 5 bases and V 10 bases, and 12 bases lay outside the gene matches. Germline CDR1 and CDR2: MRHNA and SNTAGT. The CDR3 coding sequence is TGTGCCACCAAAACCTGGACTAGCGGGAACCACAATGAGCAGTTCTTC. Amino acid sequence: CATKTWTSGNHNEQFF.

The chain uses TRBV3-1 (or the pseudogene TRBV3-2) and TRBJ2-2, with 11 bases aligning to TRBD1. The germline gives CDR1 LGHDT, CDR2 YNNKEL (reference sequence). The CDR3 runs to 16 residues. After removal of 7 bases from V and 4 bases from J, the junction contained 8 bases not matched to a gene. CDR3 residues: CASKPRGTGGTGELFF. CDR3 nucleotide sequence: TGTGCCAGCAAACCGAGGGGGACAGGGGGCACCGGGGAGCTGTTTTTT.

The chain uses TRBV27 and TRBJ1-2; 10 bases align to TRBD1. The CDR3 totals 18 residues. V shed 3 bases and J 7 bases; nucleotides not matched to a gene: 17. Germline V CDR1 and CDR2: MNHEY, SMNVEV (reference sequence). This CDR3 is CASSFWFDVSTGGSGYTF. The DNA of the CDR3 is TGTGCCAGCAGTTTCTGGTTTGATGTTTCGACAGGGGGCTCTGGCTACACCTTC.

The gene calls are TRBV7-6 and TRBJ2-5; 7 positions match TRBD1. This CDR3 is 15 amino acids long. V gave up 5 bases and J gave up 5 bases; unmatched junction bases: 11. The germline gives CDR1 SGHVS, CDR2 FNYEAQ. CDR3 protein: CASSQGYRGSETQYF. The DNA for the CDR3 is TGTGCCAGCAGCCAGGGGTACAGGGGTTCGGAGACCCAGTACTTC.

The chain joins TRBV5-1 to TRBJ1-1; tentative D call: TRBD1 (5 bases). The length of the CDR3 is 13 residues. Trimming removed 0 bases at V and 6 bases at J, with 9 bases between. The germline V gene has CDR1 SGHRS and CDR2 YFSETQ. The CDR3 sequence: CASSLDGTSEAFF. CDR3 nucleotide sequence: TGCGCCAGCAGCTTGGACGGGACTTCTGAAGCTTTCTTT.